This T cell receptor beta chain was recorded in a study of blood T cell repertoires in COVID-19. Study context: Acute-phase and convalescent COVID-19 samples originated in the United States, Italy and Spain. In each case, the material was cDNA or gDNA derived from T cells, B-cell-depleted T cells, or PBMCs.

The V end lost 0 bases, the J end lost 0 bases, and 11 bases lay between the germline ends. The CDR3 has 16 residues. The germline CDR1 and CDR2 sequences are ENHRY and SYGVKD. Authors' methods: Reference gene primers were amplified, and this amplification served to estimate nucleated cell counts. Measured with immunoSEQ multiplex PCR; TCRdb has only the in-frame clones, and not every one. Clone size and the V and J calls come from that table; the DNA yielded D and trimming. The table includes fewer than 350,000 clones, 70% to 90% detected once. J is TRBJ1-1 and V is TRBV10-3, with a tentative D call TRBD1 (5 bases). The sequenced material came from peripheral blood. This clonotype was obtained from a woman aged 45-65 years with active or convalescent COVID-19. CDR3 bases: TGTGCCATCAGTGAGTCAACCGACAGAGTGAACACTGAAGCTTTCTTT. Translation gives CAISESTDRVNTEAFF.